This T cell receptor beta chain was sequenced during a study of somatic mutations in cytotoxic T cells in rheumatoid arthritis. At the level of the study: Blood (about 31 ml EDTA) from each patient was taken right after diagnosis, before any treatment.

Study-level results: About an eighth of the 65 patients had a largest CD8+ clone above 20% of CD8+ cells.

The germline CDR1 and CDR2 sequences are MDHEN and SYDVKM. Germline trimming cut 5 bases from V and 2 bases from J; bases unmatched to any gene: 9. The CDR3 consists of 16 residues. In the case of this clone: Its target is not known.

CD4+ cells and CD8+ cells were each obtained through positive magnetic bead selection, and their purity was assessed by flow cytometry. Libraries were prepared by immunoSEQ multiplex PCR; TCRdb keeps only in-frame clonotypes and omits some of them. This table holds some 7,900 clones, around two thirds found once. This TCR was recovered from an adult with rheumatoid arthritis. The genes are TRBV28 and TRBJ2-3; TRBD1 aligns across 8 bases. Sequencing input: CD8+ T cells sorted from blood. Written as DNA, the CDR3 is TGTGCCAGCAGTCGTGGCAGGGGGCAAAACACAGATACGCAGTATTTT. It translates to CASSRGRGQNTDTQYF.